Listed below are T cell receptor beta chains from one sample, sequenced in a study of cytomegalovirus exposure and HLA in healthy donors. Produced via immunoSEQ multiplex PCR; TCRdb's table is partial and in-frame only. The table has approximately 110,000 clones, 60% to 80% seen once; the top ten hold 3.2%. The sequenced sample was PBMCs. All receptors derive from a man aged 30 to 39 in good health and CMV-seronegative. The CDR3 runs from the conserved cysteine through the conserved F or W. D genes are given only for firm matches. Clone size is given for some rows only: seen once, a few or many times, or a class if the clone is expanded.

CDR3 protein	CDR3 DNA	clone size	D gene	V gene	J gene
CASSPGTGSMNTEAFF	TGCGCCAGCAGCCCCGGGACAGGGAGCATGAACACTGAAGCTTTCTTT	NA	TRBD1	TRBV5-1	TRBJ1-1
CASSLPYQSNTGELFF	TGTGCCAGCAGCCTTCCGTATCAGTCGAACACCGGGGAGCTGTTTTTT	once	NA	TRBV5-4	TRBJ2-2
CASSANSGPQYEQFF	TGTGCCAGCAGCGCAAATAGCGGACCTCAGTATGAGCAGTTCTTC	few	NA	TRBV9	TRBJ2-1
CASSPDTINTEAFF	TGTGCCAGCAGCCCCGACACGATCAACACTGAAGCTTTCTTT	few	NA	TRBV7-3	TRBJ1-1
CASSAISGHSGNTIYF	TGTGCCAGCAGCGCCATCTCCGGACACTCTGGAAACACCATATATTTT	few	NA	TRBV9	TRBJ1-3
CASSTTGGEAFF	TGTGCCAGCTCAACAACAGGGGGAGAAGCTTTCTTT	NA	TRBD1	TRBV18	TRBJ1-1
CASSLFPISGDQPQHF	TGTGCCAGCAGTTTATTCCCCATTTCGGGGGATCAGCCCCAGCATTTT	once	NA	TRBV27	TRBJ1-5
CASAGGQGTRNTEAFF	TGTGCCAGCGCCGGCGGACAGGGCACGAGGAACACTGAAGCTTTCTTT	NA	TRBD1	TRBV2	TRBJ1-1
CASSSNRGRTEAFF	TGTGCCAGCAGTTCGAACAGGGGTCGGACTGAAGCTTTCTTT	medium-sized	TRBD1	TRBV2	TRBJ1-1
CASSKPRGARTEAFF	TGTGCCAGCAGCAAACCCCGGGGGGCTAGGACTGAAGCTTTCTTT	NA	NA	TRBV28	TRBJ1-1
CASTGGEGNTEAFF	TGTGCCAGCACCGGAGGGGAGGGGAACACTGAAGCTTTCTTT	few	NA	TRBV5-6	TRBJ1-1
CASSSHGTGGLFNSPLHF	TGTGCCAGCAGCTCCCATGGGACAGGGGGCTTGTTTAATTCACCCCTCCACTTT	few	TRBD1	TRBV5-8	TRBJ1-6
CASRSTGGNTGELFF	TGTGCCAGCAGATCGACAGGGGGCAACACCGGGGAGCTGTTTTTT	NA	TRBD1	TRBV7-6	TRBJ2-2
CSVLQGASYEQYF	TGCAGCGTTTTACAGGGGGCCTCCTACGAGCAGTACTTC	NA	TRBD1	TRBV29-1	TRBJ2-7
CASSVGSSGSGETQYF	TGTGCCAGCAGCGTAGGTTCTAGCGGGAGTGGAGAGACCCAGTACTTC	few	TRBD2	TRBV9	TRBJ2-5
CASSLVASYEQYF	TGTGCCAGCAGCTTAGTAGCCAGCTACGAGCAGTACTTC	NA	NA	TRBV11-2	TRBJ2-7
CASSQRAQTEQYF	TGTGCCAGCAGCCAGAGGGCTCAGACCGAGCAGTACTTC	NA	NA	TRBV7-9	TRBJ2-7
CASSSDKSSYEQYF	TGTGCCAGCAGCTCGGACAAGAGCTCCTACGAGCAGTACTTC	NA	NA	TRBV5-5	TRBJ2-7
CASSRLRVNTEAFF	TGCGCCAGCAGCCGTCTACGGGTGAACACTGAAGCTTTCTTT	NA	NA	TRBV4-3	TRBJ1-1
CATSRDHRPAYYEKLFF	TGTGCCACCAGCAGAGATCACAGGCCGGCATACTATGAAAAACTGTTTTTT	NA	NA	TRBV15	TRBJ1-4
CSVVQGAGNTIYF	TGCAGCGTGGTACAGGGGGCTGGAAACACCATATATTTT	few	TRBD1	TRBV29-1	TRBJ1-3
CASSTGGLAKNSQYF	TGTGCCAGCTCAACAGGGGGGCTAGCCAAAAACAGTCAGTACTTC	NA	TRBD1	TRBV18	TRBJ2-4
CASSQDGTSGRYSYEQYF	TGCGCCAGCAGCCAAGATGGCACTAGCGGGAGGTACTCCTACGAGCAGTACTTC	few	TRBD2	TRBV4-1	TRBJ2-7
CASSLPGRNNEQFF	TGTGCCAGCAGTTTACCGGGGAGAAACAATGAGCAGTTCTTC	NA	NA	TRBV27	TRBJ2-1
CASSTRQGAGDEQFF	TGTGCCAGCTCAACGCGACAGGGGGCGGGCGATGAGCAGTTCTTC	few	TRBD1	TRBV18	TRBJ2-1
CASSLVGGLYEQYF	TGTGCCAGCAGCTTGGTAGGGGGCCTCTACGAGCAGTACTTC	NA	TRBD1	TRBV5-8	TRBJ2-7
CASSPRTGGQETQYF	TGTGCCAGCAGTCCACGGACGGGAGGGCAAGAGACCCAGTACTTC	NA	TRBD2	TRBV27	TRBJ2-5
CASSRGGDWDEQFF	TGTGCCAGCAGTCGCGGAGGGGACTGGGATGAGCAGTTCTTC	NA	NA	TRBV6-4	TRBJ2-1
CASSDRPNTEAFF	TGTGCCAGCAGTGACAGGCCGAACACTGAAGCTTTCTTT	NA	NA	TRBV9	TRBJ1-1
CASVPEETQYF	TGTGCCAGCGTGCCGGAGGAGACCCAGTACTTC	NA	NA	TRBV11-3	TRBJ2-5
CASSVPGLFFPYEQYF	TGTGCCAGCAGCGTACCGGGACTTTTCTTTCCCTACGAGCAGTACTTC	few	NA	TRBV7-2	TRBJ2-7
CANGGGGVSGANVLTF	TGTGCCAACGGGGGGGGAGGGGTATCGGGGGCCAACGTCCTGACTTTC	NA	TRBD2	TRBV2	TRBJ2-6
CSIKREFEQYF	TGCAGTATCAAGCGGGAGTTCGAGCAGTACTTC	NA	TRBD2	TRBV20-1	TRBJ2-7
CASRKTGTMSSYTF	TGTGCCAGCAGGAAGACAGGAACTATGAGCAGCTACACCTTC	NA	NA	TRBV6-6	TRBJ1-2
CASSPRFSYEQYF	TGTGCCAGCTCACCACGCTTCAGCTACGAGCAGTACTTC	NA	NA	TRBV18	TRBJ2-7
CASSQARGSGETQYF	TGTGCCAGCAGCCAGGCAAGGGGGAGTGGGGAGACCCAGTACTTC	NA	NA	TRBV4-2	TRBJ2-5
CASSFGQSSGNTIYF	TGTGCCAGCAGCTTCGGACAGAGCTCTGGAAACACCATATATTTT	NA	NA	TRBV7-2	TRBJ1-3
CASSISVRGDTQYF	TGTGCCAGTAGTATATCGGTCCGGGGAGATACGCAGTATTTT	few	NA	TRBV19	TRBJ2-3
CASSYTGTSGFTGELFF	TGTGCCAGCAGTTATACCGGGACTAGCGGTTTCACCGGGGAGCTGTTTTTT	NA	TRBD2	TRBV5-8	TRBJ2-2
CASTRQGSYNEQFF	TGTGCCAGTACCAGACAGGGCTCCTACAATGAGCAGTTCTTC	once	TRBD1	TRBV19	TRBJ2-1
CASSLEAFYEQYF	TGTGCCAGCAGCTTAGAGGCTTTCTACGAGCAGTACTTC	once	NA	TRBV11-2	TRBJ2-7
CATSRGSQGLVQPQHF	TGTGCCACCAGCAGAGGTAGTCAGGGGTTGGTTCAGCCCCAGCATTTT	NA	NA	TRBV15	TRBJ1-5
CSVAAGTGSNQPQHF	TGCAGCGTTGCGGCAGGCACAGGGAGCAATCAGCCCCAGCATTTT	NA	NA	TRBV29-1	TRBJ1-5
CASSPGTGNTGELFF	TGTGCCAGCTCTCCCGGGACAGGGAACACCGGGGAGCTGTTTTTT	NA	TRBD1	TRBV18	TRBJ2-2
CASSQDPKREGGQPQHF	TGTGCCAGCAGCCAAGATCCTAAGAGGGAGGGTGGACAGCCCCAGCATTTT	NA	NA	TRBV4-2	TRBJ1-5
CASSPPSTDTQYF	TGTGCCAGCAGCCCTCCTAGCACAGATACGCAGTATTTT	NA	NA	TRBV7-2	TRBJ2-3
CASSYLPGEPYNEQFF	TGTGCCAGCAGTTATCTCCCGGGGGAACCCTACAATGAGCAGTTCTTC	NA	NA	TRBV6-5	TRBJ2-1
CASSLLASGSTDTQYF	TGTGCCAGCAGCTTATTGGCTAGCGGGAGTACAGATACGCAGTATTTT	NA	TRBD2	TRBV11-2	TRBJ2-3
CASSVAGGYEKLFF	TGTGCCAGCAGTGTAGCAGGGGGCTATGAAAAACTGTTTTTT	NA	TRBD1	TRBV2	TRBJ1-4
CASSVVTAWSNQPQHF	TGTGCCAGCAGCGTAGTAACAGCCTGGAGCAATCAGCCCCAGCATTTT	NA	NA	TRBV9	TRBJ1-5
CASSDTGTGGFGAFF	TGTGCCAGCAGCGATACCGGGACAGGGGGCTTCGGTGCTTTCTTT	NA	TRBD1	TRBV25-1	TRBJ1-1